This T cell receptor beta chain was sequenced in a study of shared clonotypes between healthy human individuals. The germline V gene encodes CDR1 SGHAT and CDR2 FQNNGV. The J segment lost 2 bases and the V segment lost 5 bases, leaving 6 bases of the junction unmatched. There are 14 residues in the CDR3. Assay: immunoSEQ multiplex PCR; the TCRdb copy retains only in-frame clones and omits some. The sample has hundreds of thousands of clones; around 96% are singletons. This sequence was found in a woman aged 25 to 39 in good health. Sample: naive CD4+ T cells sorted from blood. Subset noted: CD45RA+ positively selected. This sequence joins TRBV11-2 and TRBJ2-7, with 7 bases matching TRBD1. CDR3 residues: CASSVQGVAYEQYF. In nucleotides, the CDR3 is TGTGCCAGCAGCGTCCAGGGGGTAGCCTACGAGCAGTACTTC.